This TCR beta chain was profiled in a study of blood T cell repertoires in COVID-19. Study-wide background: The samples span acute and convalescent COVID-19 from the United States, Italy and Spain.

Germline CDR1 is LNHDA and CDR2 is SQIVND (reference sequence). V was pared by 4 bases and J by 0 bases, with 4 bases of the junction left unmatched. The CDR3 totals 15 residues. Method: immunoSEQ multiplex PCR; TCRdb's copy keeps in-frame clones and lacks some. The sample lists 160,000 or so clones; about 88% were seen once. This TCR derives from a human donor with acute COVID-19. The donor label of this sample is uncertain. The chain combines TRBV19 with TRBJ2-3; TRBD1 aligns across 7 bases. The sample taken for sequencing was PBMCs or T cells enriched from blood (not recorded which). CDR3 in amino acids: CASSNNRGSTDTQYF. In DNA form, the CDR3 reads TGTGCCAGTAGTAACAACAGGGGTAGCACAGATACGCAGTATTTT.